This entry concerns a single TCR beta chain. The data originate from a study of chronic HIV infection and antiretroviral therapy. Each CDR3 protein is one row after TCRdb ran MiXCR on the 5' RACE reads. The sample yields some 43,000 distinct CDR3 sequences, about 19% seen once. This CDR3 has 12 residues. Germline V gives CDR1 SGHTA, CDR2 FQGNSA. V lost 5 bases, J lost 13 bases, and 5 bases stayed unmatched. The rearrangement uses TRBV7-2 and TRBJ2-3, with 11 nucleotides matching TRBD2. The material sequenced was peripheral blood. This TCR was sampled from an adult who had HIV and had not received antiretroviral therapy, or was an uninfected healthy control (not recorded which). CDR3 sequence: CASSAPGLAEYF. CDR3 DNA sequence: TGTGCCAGCAGCGCACCGGGACTAGCGGAGTATTTT. Together with reference TRBV7-2 and TRBJ2-3, the CDR3 gives the full variable domain: GAGVSQSPSNKVTEKGKDVELRCDPISGHTALYWYRQSLGQGLEFLIYFQGNSAPDKSGLPSDRFSAERTGGSVSTLTIQRTQQEDSAVYLCASSAPGLAEYFGPGTRLTVL.